This T cell receptor (beta chain) was identified in a study of regulatory T cells in long-lasting Graves disease. Construction of TCR beta libraries relied on iRepertoire HTBI primers and on Arm-PCR targeting CDR3 regions. TCRdb analysed the multiplex PCR reads with MiXCR anew, one entry per CDR3 protein. The sample shows approximately 470,000 distinct CDR3 sequences, 15% to 20% of them seen only once. The CDR3 runs to 15 residues. The V gene's germline CDR1 is LGHDT and CDR2 YNNKEL (reference sequence). Trimming stripped 1 base from V and 4 bases from J, with 11 bases between. Time point noted: newly diagnosed GD, antithyroid drugs for less than 3 months. With RNA extracted from PBMCs as input, the TCR library was made. Patients came from an endocrinology department in Xi'an, China. This clonotype appeared many times. These records were also assigned to another study, of T cells in Graves' hyperthyroidism and ophthalmopathy.

The chain carries TRBV3-1 and TRBJ2-1; the D gene is possibly TRBD1 (6 bases). The sequence came from a man in his forties with Graves disease. The material was peripheral blood mononuclear cells (PBMCs), obtained at new diagnosis, from a patient treated with antithyroid drugs. The CDR3, as DNA: TGTGCCAGCAGCCAAGGCGTTGGACAGTACAATGAGCAGTTCTTC. It codes for CASSQGVGQYNEQFF.